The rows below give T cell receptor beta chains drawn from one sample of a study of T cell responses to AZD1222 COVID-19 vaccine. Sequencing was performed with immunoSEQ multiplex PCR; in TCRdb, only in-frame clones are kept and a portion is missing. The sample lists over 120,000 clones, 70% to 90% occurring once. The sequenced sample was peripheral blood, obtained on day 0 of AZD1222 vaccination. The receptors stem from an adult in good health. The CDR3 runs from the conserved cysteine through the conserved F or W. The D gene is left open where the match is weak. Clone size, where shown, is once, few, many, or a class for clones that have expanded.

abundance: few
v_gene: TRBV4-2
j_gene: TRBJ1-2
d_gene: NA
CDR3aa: CASSPEGFGYTF
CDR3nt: TGTGCCAGCAGCCCGGAGGGATTTGGCTACACCTTC

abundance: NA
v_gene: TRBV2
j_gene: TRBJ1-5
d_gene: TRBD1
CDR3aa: CASTTGGGRNQPQHF
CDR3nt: TGTGCCAGCACGACAGGGGGGGGCCGCAATCAGCCCCAGCATTTT

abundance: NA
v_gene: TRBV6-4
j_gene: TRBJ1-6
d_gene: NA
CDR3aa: CASSALVGNSPLHF
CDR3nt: TGTGCCAGCAGTGCATTGGTGGGGAATTCACCCCTCCACTTT

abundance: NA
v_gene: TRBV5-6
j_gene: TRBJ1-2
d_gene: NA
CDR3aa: CASSFDPGRSTYGYTF
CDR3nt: TGTGCCAGCAGCTTCGATCCGGGACGGTCCACCTATGGCTACACCTTC

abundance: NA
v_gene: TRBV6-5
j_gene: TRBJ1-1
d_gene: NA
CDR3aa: CASSYSSGGGEAFF
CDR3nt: TGTGCCAGCAGTTACTCCTCCGGCGGGGGTGAAGCTTTCTTT

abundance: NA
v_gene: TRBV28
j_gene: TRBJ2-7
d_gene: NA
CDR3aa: CASSTGQTYEQYF
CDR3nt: TGTGCCAGCAGTACGGGACAAACCTACGAGCAGTACTTC

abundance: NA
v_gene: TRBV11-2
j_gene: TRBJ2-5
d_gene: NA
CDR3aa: CASSLERTAWETQYF
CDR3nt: TGTGCCAGCAGCTTGGAGAGGACGGCTTGGGAGACCCAGTACTTC

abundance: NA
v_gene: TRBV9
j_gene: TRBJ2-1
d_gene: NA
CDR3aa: CASSQRVTPPNEQFF
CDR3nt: TGTGCCAGCAGCCAGCGGGTGACGCCCCCCAATGAGCAGTTCTTC

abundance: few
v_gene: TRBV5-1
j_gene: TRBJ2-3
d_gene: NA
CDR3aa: CASSLEQNTDTQYF
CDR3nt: TGCGCCAGCAGCCTGGAACAGAACACAGATACGCAGTATTTT

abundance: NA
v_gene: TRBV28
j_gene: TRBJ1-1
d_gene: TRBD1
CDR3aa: CASSSGQGAPAFF
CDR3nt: TGTGCCAGCAGTTCCGGACAGGGGGCTCCAGCTTTCTTT

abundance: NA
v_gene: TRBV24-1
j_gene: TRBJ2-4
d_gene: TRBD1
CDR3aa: CATSDPGQGRENIQYF
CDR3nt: TGTGCCACCAGTGACCCGGGACAGGGGAGGGAAAACATTCAGTACTTC

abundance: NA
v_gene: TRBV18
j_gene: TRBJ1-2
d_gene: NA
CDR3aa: CASSPRALVPYGYTF
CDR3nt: TGTGCCAGCTCACCAAGGGCACTGGTTCCCTATGGCTACACCTTC

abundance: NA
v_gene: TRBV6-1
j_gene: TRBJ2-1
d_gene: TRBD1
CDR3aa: CASSEEGGTGAYNEQFF
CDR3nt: TGTGCCAGCAGTGAAGAAGGGGGGACAGGGGCCTACAATGAGCAGTTCTTC

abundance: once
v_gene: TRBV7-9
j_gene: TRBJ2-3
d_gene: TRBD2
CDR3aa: CASSPASGGPGDTQYF
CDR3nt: TGTGCCAGCAGCCCTGCTAGCGGGGGGCCGGGGGATACGCAGTATTTT

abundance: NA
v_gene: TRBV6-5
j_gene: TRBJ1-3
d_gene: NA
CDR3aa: CASIPSGNTIYF
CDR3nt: TGTGCCAGCATACCCTCTGGAAACACCATATATTTT

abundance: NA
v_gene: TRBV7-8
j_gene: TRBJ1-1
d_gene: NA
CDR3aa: CASSLTTGTMNTEAFF
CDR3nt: TGTGCCAGCAGCTTAACCACAGGGACCATGAACACTGAAGCTTTCTTT

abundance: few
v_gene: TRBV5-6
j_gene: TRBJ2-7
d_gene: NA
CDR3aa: CASSLFYEQYF
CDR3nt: TGTGCCAGCAGCTTGTTTTACGAGCAGTACTTC

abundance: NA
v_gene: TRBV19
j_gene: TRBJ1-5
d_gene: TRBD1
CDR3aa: CASSTDRAHQPQHF
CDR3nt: TGTGCCAGTAGTACGGACAGGGCCCATCAGCCCCAGCATTTT

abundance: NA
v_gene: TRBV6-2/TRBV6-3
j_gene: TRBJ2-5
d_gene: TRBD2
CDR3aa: CASSQGLAGRQETQYF
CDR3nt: TGTGCCAGCAGTCAGGGACTAGCGGGTAGACAAGAGACCCAGTACTTC

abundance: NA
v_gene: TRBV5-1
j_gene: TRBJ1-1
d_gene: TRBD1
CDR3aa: CASRGGGGMNTEAFF
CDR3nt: TGCGCCAGCAGAGGGGGAGGGGGCATGAACACTGAAGCTTTCTTT

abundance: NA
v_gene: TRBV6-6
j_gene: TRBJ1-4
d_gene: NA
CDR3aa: CASSYDQVSGLFF
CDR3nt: TGTGCCAGCAGTTATGATCAGGTATCGGGACTGTTTTTT

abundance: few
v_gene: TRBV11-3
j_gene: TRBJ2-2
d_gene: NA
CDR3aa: CASSLGSVGGELFF
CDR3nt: TGTGCCAGCAGCCTCGGGTCTGTCGGCGGGGAGCTGTTTTTT

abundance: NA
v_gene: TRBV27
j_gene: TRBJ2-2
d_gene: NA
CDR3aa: CASSFRDPGELFF
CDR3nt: TGTGCCAGCAGTTTTAGGGATCCCGGGGAGCTGTTTTTT

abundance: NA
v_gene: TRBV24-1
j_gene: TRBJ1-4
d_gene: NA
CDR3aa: CATSEVGGGVEKLFF
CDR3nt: TGTGCCACCAGTGAGGTGGGGGGCGGAGTGGAAAAACTGTTTTTT

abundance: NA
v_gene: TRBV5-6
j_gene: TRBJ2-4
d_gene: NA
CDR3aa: CASRAGWGENIQYF
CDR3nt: TGTGCCAGCAGGGCTGGTTGGGGAGAAAACATTCAGTACTTC

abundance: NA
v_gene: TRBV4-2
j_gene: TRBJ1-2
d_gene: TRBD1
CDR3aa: CASSHQGANYGYTF
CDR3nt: TGTGCCAGCAGCCACCAGGGGGCTAACTATGGCTACACCTTC

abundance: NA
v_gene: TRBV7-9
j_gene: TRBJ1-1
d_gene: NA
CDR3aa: CASSTMTNTEAFF
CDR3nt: TGTGCCAGCAGCACCATGACAAACACTGAAGCTTTCTTT

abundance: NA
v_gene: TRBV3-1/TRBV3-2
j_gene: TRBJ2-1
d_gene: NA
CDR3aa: CASSQDGFGEQFF
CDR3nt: TGTGCCAGCAGCCAAGATGGATTCGGTGAGCAGTTCTTC

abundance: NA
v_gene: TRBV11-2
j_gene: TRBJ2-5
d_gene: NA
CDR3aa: CASSYFGAGETQYF
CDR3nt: TGTGCCAGCAGCTACTTTGGGGCTGGAGAGACCCAGTACTTC

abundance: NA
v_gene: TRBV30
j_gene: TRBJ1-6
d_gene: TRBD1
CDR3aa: CAWMGQGQSPLHF
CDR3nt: TGTGCCTGGATGGGACAGGGACAATCACCCCTCCACTTT

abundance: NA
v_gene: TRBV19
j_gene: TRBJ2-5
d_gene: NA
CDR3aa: CASGQSETQYF
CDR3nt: TGTGCCAGCGGACAGTCAGAGACCCAGTACTTC

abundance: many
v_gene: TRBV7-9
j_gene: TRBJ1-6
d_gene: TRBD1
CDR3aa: CASSEQGASPLHF
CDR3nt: TGTGCCAGCAGCGAACAGGGGGCGTCACCCCTCCACTTT

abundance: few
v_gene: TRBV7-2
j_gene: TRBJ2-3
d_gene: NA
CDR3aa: CASSSLGLGDTQYF
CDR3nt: TGTGCCAGCAGCTCTCTAGGCCTTGGGGATACGCAGTATTTT

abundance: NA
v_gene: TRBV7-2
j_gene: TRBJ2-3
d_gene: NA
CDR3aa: CASSLAGTRGLDTQYF
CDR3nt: TGTGCCAGCAGCTTAGCCGGGACCCGGGGTTTGGATACGCAGTATTTT

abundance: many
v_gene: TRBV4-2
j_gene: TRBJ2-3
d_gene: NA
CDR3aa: CASSPIVGAAYDTQYF
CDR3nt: TGTGCCAGCAGCCCCATTGTGGGAGCGGCCTATGATACGCAGTATTTT

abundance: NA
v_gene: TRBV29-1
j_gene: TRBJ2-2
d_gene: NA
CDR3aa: CSVGQGSNTGELFF
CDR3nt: TGCAGCGTTGGCCAGGGGTCGAACACCGGGGAGCTGTTTTTT

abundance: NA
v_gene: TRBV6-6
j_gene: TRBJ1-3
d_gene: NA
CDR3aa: CASSHRQDSGNTIYF
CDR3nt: TGTGCCAGCAGTCACCGGCAAGACTCTGGAAACACCATATATTTT

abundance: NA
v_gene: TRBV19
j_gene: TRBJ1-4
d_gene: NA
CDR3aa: CASSTATNEKLFF
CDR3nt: TGTGCCAGTAGTACTGCAACTAATGAAAAACTGTTTTTT

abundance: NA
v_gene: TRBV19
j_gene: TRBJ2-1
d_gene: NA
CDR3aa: CASSIRSAGVRNEQFF
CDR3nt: TGTGCCAGTAGTATTAGGAGCGCCGGTGTCAGGAATGAGCAGTTCTTC

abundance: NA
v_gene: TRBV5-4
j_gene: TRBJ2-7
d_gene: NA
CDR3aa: CASSFQGSGYEQYF
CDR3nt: TGTGCCAGCAGCTTCCAGGGTAGCGGTTACGAGCAGTACTTC